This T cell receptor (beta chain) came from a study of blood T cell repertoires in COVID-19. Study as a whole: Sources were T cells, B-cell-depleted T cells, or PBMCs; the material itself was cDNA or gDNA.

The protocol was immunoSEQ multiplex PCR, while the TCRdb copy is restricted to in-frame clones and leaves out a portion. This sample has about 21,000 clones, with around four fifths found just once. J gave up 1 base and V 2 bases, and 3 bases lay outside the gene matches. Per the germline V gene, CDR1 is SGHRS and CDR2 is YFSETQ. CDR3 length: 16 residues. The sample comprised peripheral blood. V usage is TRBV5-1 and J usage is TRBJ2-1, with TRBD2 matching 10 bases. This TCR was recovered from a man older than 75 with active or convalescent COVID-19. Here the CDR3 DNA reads TGCGCCAGCAGCTTTAGCGGGGGGATATCCTACAATGAGCAGTTCTTC. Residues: CASSFSGGISYNEQFF.